Included here is one T cell receptor (beta chain) sequence, with context. This entry is derived from a study of blood T cell repertoires in COVID-19. Original processing methods: From reference gene primer amplification, estimates of nucleated cell counts were derived. TCRdb keeps only in-frame clones here, not all; method: immunoSEQ multiplex PCR. The D gene and trimming were derived from the DNA, and the V and J assignments and clone size from that table. The sample has under 350,000 clones, about 86% seen once. Participants' reported clinical history set cohort assignment. V dropped 1 base and J dropped 2 bases, with 11 bases sitting between them. This CDR3 contains 16 residues. Germline CDR1 reads SGHVS; CDR2 reads FNYEAQ.

Specimen: PBMCs or T cells enriched from blood (not recorded which). J is TRBJ1-4 and V is TRBV7-6, with a tentative D call TRBD1 (6 bases). The clonotype originates from a woman aged 40 to 50 with acute COVID-19. CDR3 protein: CASSLDFGGTNEKLFF. CDR3 DNA sequence: TGTGCCAGCAGCTTAGATTTTGGGGGCACTAATGAAAAACTGTTTTTT.